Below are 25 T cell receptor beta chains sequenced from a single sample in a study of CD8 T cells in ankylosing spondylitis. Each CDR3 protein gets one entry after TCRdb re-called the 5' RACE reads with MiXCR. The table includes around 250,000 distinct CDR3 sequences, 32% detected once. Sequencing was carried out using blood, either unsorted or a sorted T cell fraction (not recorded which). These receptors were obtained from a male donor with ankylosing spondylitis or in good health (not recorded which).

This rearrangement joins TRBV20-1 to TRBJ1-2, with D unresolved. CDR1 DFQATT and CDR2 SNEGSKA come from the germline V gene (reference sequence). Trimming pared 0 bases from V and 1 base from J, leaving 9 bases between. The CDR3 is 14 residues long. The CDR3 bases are TGCAGTGCTAGAGATGACGGATTTAACTATGGCTACACCTTC. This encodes CSARDDGFNYGYTF.

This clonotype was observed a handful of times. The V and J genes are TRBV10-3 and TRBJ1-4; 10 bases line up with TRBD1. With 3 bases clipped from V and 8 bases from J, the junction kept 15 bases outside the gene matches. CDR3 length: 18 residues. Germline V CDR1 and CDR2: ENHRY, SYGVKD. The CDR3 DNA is TGTGCCATCAGTGAAGAGCCGATCGGGACAGGGGTTTGGGAAAAACTGTTTTTT. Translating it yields CAISEEPIGTGVWEKLFF.

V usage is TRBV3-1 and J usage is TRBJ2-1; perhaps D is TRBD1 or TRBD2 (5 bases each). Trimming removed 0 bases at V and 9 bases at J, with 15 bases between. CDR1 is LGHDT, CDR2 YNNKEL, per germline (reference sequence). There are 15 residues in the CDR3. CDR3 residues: CASSQDLGDGAEQFF. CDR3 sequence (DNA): TGTGCCAGCAGCCAAGATTTAGGGGACGGGGCTGAGCAGTTCTTC.

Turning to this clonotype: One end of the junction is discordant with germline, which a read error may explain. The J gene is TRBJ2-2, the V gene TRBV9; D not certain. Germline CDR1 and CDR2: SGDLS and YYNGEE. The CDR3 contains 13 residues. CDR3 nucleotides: TGTGCCAGCAGCGCCCCGAACACCGAGGAGCTGTTTTTT. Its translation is CASSAPNTEELFF. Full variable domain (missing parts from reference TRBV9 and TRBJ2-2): DSGVTQTPKHLITATGQRVTLRCSPRSGDLSVYWYQQSLDQGLQFLIQYYNGEERAKGNILERFSAQQFPDLHSELNLSSLELGDSALYFCASSAPNTEELFFGEGSRLTVL.

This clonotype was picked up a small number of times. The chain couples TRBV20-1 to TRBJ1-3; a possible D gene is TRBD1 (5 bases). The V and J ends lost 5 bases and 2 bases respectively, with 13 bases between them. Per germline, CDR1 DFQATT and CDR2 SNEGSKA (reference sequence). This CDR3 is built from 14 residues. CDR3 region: CSAGGRGAGNTIYF. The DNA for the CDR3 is TGCAGTGCTGGAGGTCGGGGGGCTGGAAACACCATATATTTT.

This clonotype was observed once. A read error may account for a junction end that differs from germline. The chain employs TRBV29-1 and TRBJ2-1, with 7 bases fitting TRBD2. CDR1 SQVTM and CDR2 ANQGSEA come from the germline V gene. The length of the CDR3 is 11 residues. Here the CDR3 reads CSVDFPRGGSF. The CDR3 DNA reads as TGCAGCGTTGATTTTCCCCGCGGGGGTTCCTTC.

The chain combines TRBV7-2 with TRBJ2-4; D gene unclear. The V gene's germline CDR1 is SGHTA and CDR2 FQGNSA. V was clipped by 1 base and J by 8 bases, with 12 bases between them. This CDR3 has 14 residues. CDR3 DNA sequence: TGTGCCAGCAGCTTAGGGTTGGGTTTTGACATTCAGTACTTC. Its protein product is CASSLGLGFDIQYF.

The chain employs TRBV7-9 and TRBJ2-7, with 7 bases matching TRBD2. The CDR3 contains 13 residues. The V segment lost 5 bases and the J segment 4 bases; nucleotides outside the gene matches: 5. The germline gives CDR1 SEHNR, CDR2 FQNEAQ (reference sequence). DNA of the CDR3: TGTGCCAGCAGCCACGGACTAGAGTACGAGCAGTACTTC. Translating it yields CASSHGLEYEQYF.

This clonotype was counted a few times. The CDR3 DNA follows: TGTGCCAGCAGCGTAGCTGAGCAGGGGAACAATGAGCAGTTCTTC. Translating it yields CASSVAEQGNNEQFF. This chain joins TRBV9 and TRBJ2-1, with D possibly TRBD1 on 6 matching bases. The germline V and J ends were trimmed by 0 bases and 5 bases, with 12 bases remaining between them. The CDR3 consists of 15 residues. Germline CDR1 and CDR2: SGDLS and YYNGEE. Full variable domain (remainder filled in from reference TRBV9 and TRBJ2-1): DSGVTQTPKHLITATGQRVTLRCSPRSGDLSVYWYQQSLDQGLQFLIQYYNGEERAKGNILERFSAQQFPDLHSELNLSSLELGDSALYFCASSVAEQGNNEQFFGPGTRLTVL.

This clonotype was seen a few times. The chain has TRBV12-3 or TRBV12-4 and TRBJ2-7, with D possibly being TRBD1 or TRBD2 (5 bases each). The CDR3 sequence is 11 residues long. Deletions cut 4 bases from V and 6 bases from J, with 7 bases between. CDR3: CASSYGTEQYF. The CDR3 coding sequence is TGTGCCAGCAGTTACGGGACCGAGCAGTACTTC.

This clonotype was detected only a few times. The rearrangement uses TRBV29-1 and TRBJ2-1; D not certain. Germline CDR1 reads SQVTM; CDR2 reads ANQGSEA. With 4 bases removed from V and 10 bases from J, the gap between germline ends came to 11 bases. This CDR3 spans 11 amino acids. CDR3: CSVVPRSEQFF. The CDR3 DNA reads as TGCAGCGTTGTCCCCAGGAGCGAGCAGTTCTTC.

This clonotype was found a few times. Written as DNA, the CDR3 is TGTGCCAGCAGCTTGTTCGGGTCGAACACTGAAGCTTTCTTT. The encoded protein is CASSLFGSNTEAFF. This sequence joins TRBV5-6 and TRBJ1-1; unclear D gene. Trimming took off 1 base at V and 1 base at J, with 8 bases between the two ends. The CDR3 length is 14 residues. The germline V gene has CDR1 SGHDT and CDR2 YYEEEE.

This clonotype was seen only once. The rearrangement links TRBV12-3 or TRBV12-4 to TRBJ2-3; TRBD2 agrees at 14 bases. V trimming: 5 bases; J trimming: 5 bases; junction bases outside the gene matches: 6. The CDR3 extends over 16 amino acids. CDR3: CASSRTSGGSGDTQYF. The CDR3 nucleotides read TGTGCCAGCAGTCGGACTAGCGGGGGGTCGGGAGATACGCAGTATTTT.

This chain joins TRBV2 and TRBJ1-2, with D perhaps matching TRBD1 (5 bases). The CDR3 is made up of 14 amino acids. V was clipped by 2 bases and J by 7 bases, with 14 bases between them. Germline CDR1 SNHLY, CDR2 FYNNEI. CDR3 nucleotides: TGTGCCAGCAGTGAATACTCGCAGGGCAGTGGCTACACCTTC. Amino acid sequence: CASSEYSQGSGYTF.

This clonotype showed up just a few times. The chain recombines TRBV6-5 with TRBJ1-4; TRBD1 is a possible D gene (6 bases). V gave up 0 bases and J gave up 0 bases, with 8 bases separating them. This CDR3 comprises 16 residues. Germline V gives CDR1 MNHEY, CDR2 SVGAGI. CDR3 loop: CASSYSGTTTNEKLFF. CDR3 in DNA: TGTGCCAGCAGTTACTCCGGGACAACAACTAATGAAAAACTGTTTTTT.

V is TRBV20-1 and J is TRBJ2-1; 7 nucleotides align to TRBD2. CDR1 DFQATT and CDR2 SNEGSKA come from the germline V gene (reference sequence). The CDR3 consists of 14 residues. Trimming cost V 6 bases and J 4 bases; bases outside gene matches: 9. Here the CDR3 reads CSANPSGTYNEQFF. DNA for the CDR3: TGCAGTGCAAACCCTAGCGGAACTTACAATGAGCAGTTCTTC.

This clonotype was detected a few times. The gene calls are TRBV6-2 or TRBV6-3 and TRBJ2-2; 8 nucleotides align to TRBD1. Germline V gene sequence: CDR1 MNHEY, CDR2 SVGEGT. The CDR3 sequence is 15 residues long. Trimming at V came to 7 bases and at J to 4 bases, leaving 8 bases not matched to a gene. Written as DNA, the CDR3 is TGTGCCAGCACCTACGGACAGGGAGGCACCGGGGAGCTGTTTTTT. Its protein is CASTYGQGGTGELFF.

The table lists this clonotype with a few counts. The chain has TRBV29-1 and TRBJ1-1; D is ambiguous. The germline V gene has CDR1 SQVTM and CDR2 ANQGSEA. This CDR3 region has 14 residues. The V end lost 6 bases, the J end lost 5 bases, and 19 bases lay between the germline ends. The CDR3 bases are TGCAGCGTCTCTCCTACGGGGTGGCGGACTGAAGCTTTCTTT. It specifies CSVSPTGWRTEAFF.

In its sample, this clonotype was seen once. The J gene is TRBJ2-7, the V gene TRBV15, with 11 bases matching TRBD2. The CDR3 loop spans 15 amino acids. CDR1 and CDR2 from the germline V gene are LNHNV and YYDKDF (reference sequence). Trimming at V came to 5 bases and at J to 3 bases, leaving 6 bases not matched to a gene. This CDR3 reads CATSGRLAGFYEQYF. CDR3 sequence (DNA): TGTGCCACCAGCGGCCGACTAGCGGGGTTCTACGAGCAGTACTTC.

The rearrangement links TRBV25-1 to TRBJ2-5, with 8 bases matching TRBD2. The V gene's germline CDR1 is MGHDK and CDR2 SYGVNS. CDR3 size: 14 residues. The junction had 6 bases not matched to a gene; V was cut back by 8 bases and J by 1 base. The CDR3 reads CASGRGGIQETQYF. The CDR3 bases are TGTGCCAGCGGTCGGGGGGGAATCCAAGAGACCCAGTACTTC.

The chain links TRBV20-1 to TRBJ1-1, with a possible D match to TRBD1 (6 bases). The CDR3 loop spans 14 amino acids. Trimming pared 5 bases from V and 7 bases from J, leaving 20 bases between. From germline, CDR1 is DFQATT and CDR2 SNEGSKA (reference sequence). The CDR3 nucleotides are TGCAGTGCTCTAGATCTACAGGGTATATTTGAAGCTTTCTTT. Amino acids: CSALDLQGIFEAFF.

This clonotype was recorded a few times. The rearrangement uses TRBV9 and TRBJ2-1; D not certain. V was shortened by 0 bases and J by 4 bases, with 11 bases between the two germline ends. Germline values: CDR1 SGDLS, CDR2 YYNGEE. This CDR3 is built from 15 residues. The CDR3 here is CASSVGASNYNEQFF. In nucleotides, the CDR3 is TGTGCCAGCAGCGTAGGAGCAAGCAATTACAATGAGCAGTTCTTC.

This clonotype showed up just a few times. This chain's CDR3 is CASSYSRGQAYNEQFF. Here the CDR3 DNA reads TGTGCCAGCAGTTACTCGAGGGGGCAGGCCTACAATGAGCAGTTCTTC. The chain links TRBV6-5 to TRBJ2-1; 7 nucleotides agree with TRBD1. This CDR3 comprises 16 residues. The junction had 4 bases not matched to a gene; V was cut back by 0 bases and J by 2 bases. The germline V gene has CDR1 MNHEY and CDR2 SVGAGI.

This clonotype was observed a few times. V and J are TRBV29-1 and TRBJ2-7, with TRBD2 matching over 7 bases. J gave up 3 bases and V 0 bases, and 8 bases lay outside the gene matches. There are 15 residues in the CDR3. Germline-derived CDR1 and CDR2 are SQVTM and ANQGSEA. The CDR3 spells CSVEDRRGTIYEQYF. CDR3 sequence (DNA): TGCAGCGTTGAAGATCGGCGGGGGACTATCTACGAGCAGTACTTC.

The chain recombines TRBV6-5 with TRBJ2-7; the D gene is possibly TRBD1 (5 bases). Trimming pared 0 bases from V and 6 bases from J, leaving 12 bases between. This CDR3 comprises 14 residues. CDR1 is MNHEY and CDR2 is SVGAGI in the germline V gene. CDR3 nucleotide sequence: TGTGCCAGCAGTTACTCGGTAGGGGTCGGCGAGCAGTACTTC. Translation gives CASSYSVGVGEQYF.